Listed below are T cell receptor beta chains from one sample, sequenced in a study of PD-L1 blockade in urothelial cancer. TCRdb's copy holds only in-frame clones and misses some; the assay was immunoSEQ multiplex PCR. Here the sample spans 45,000 to 50,000 clones, 75% to 90% being singletons. Sample: PBMCs, taken around atezolizumab (anti-PD-L1) treatment. The source of these receptors is a man between 45 and 60 years old with urothelial cancer. Both conserved end residues are part of each CDR3. The D gene is left open where the match is weak. Clone size is shown for a subset of rows, as once, few, many or a class of expanded clone.

>TRBV29-1|-|12|TRBJ2-3|-
TGCAGCGAAACAGGGAGCACAGATACGCAGTATTTT
CSETGSTDTQYF
>TRBV7-8|-|16|TRBJ1-3|TRBD1
TGTGCCAGCAGCCTCATCGACAGGGGCCGCGGAAACACCATATATTTT
CASSLIDRGRGNTIYF
>TRBV15|few|17|TRBJ2-2|TRBD2
TGTGCCACCAGCAGGCTCTCGGGGACTAGCGGGCCCGGGGAGCTGTTTTTT
CATSRLSGTSGPGELFF
>TRBV18|-|15|TRBJ1-1|-
TGTGCCAGCTCACAACAGGGACACCAGAACACTGAAGCTTTCTTT
CASSQQGHQNTEAFF
>TRBV6-1|few|15|TRBJ1-5|-
TGTGCCAGCAGGGAGGGGTATAATAGCAATCAGCCCCAGCATTTT
CASREGYNSNQPQHF
>TRBV11-3|few|15|TRBJ2-2|-
TGTGCCAGCAGCCAAGTCCAGGGCGGAACCGGGGAGCTGTTTTTT
CASSQVQGGTGELFF
>TRBV5-1|-|15|TRBJ2-5|-
TGCGCCAGCAGCATACAGGGACGCCTCCAAGAGACCCAGTACTTC
CASSIQGRLQETQYF
>TRBV2|few|15|TRBJ1-6|-
TGTGCCAGCAGTGAAGGGTCAGGGTCGTATTCACCCCTCCACTTT
CASSEGSGSYSPLHF
>TRBV2|-|18|TRBJ2-3|TRBD2
TGTGCCAGCAGTGAAGGGGCCCTAGCGGGAGCTCTGACAGATACGCAGTATTTT
CASSEGALAGALTDTQYF
>TRBV5-5|-|14|TRBJ1-6|-
TGTGCCAGCAAGATCAGGCGAGATAATTCACCCCTCCACTTT
CASKIRRDNSPLHF
>TRBV2|-|14|TRBJ1-4|TRBD1
TGTGCCAGCACCAGGACAGGGGTGGGCGAAAAACTGTTTTTT
CASTRTGVGEKLFF
>TRBV5-1|many|17|TRBJ2-7|-
TGCGCCAGCAGCTTGAAGTCGCTCGGACAGCCTGGCTACGAGCAGTACTTC
CASSLKSLGQPGYEQYF
>TRBV2|-|13|TRBJ1-1|-
TGTGCCAGCAGTGAACGCAGGGACACTGAAGCTTTCTTT
CASSERRDTEAFF
>TRBV27|-|16|TRBJ2-2|TRBD2
TGTGCCAGCAGTTTATCTAGCGGGGTGAACACCGGGGAGCTGTTTTTT
CASSLSSGVNTGELFF
>TRBV7-3|-|16|TRBJ2-2|TRBD2
TGTGCCAGCAGCTTATATGCGGGAGGTGTCACCGGGGAGCTGTTTTTT
CASSLYAGGVTGELFF
>TRBV7-9|-|13|TRBJ1-1|-
TGTGCCAGCAGCTTACGGGGGTTCACTGAAGCTTTCTTT
CASSLRGFTEAFF
>TRBV7-7|-|14|TRBJ2-3|-
TGTGCTAGCAGCTTAGCTGGTAGCCCAGATACGCAGTATTTT
CASSLAGSPDTQYF
>TRBV15|-|15|TRBJ2-1|-
TGTGCCACCAGCCTGGAGGTAGCTCGCTACAATGAGCAGTTCTTC
CATSLEVARYNEQFF
>TRBV5-1|-|21|TRBJ2-3|TRBD2
TGCGCCAGCAGCTTGGTTCGGAGGACTAGCGGGAGTAGGATTCCCACAGATACGCAGTATTTT
CASSLVRRTSGSRIPTDTQYF
>TRBV7-7|-|14|TRBJ1-2|-
TGTGCTAGCAGCTTAGCGGGCAGAAACTATGGCTACACCTTC
CASSLAGRNYGYTF
>TRBV27|-|15|TRBJ2-3|-
TGTGCCAGCAGTTTGAGGGCGGGGATCACAGATACGCAGTATTTT
CASSLRAGITDTQYF
>TRBV12-5|-|13|TRBJ2-7|TRBD1
TGTGCTAGTGGCCTACAGGGGGCTTACGAGCAGTACTTC
CASGLQGAYEQYF
>TRBV12-5|-|15|TRBJ1-1|TRBD1
TGTGCTAGTGGAGGGGACAGGGCTTTGGGCACTGAAGCTTTCTTT
CASGGDRALGTEAFF
>TRBV5-1|-|14|TRBJ2-1|TRBD1
TGCGCCAGCAACGAACAGGGGGCCGTCAATGAGCAGTTCTTC
CASNEQGAVNEQFF
>TRBV18|-|13|TRBJ2-7|TRBD1
TGTGCCAGCTCAGGGACAGTTACTTACGAGCAGTACTTC
CASSGTVTYEQYF
>TRBV27|-|13|TRBJ2-7|-
TGTGCCAGCAGACAGGGATTCAACTACGAGCAGTACTTC
CASRQGFNYEQYF
>TRBV2|-|15|TRBJ2-3|-
TGTGCCAGCAGTGATCGGGGTTCCTACACAGATACGCAGTATTTT
CASSDRGSYTDTQYF
>TRBV6-5|-|12|TRBJ2-7|TRBD2
TGTGCCAGCAGGGGAGGGCCCTACGAGCAGTACTTC
CASRGGPYEQYF
>TRBV5-1|few|13|TRBJ1-6|-
TGCGCCACCTCGTCGGAGGGGAACTCACCCCTCCACTTT
CATSSEGNSPLHF
>TRBV11-2|-|15|TRBJ2-2|-
TGTGCCAGCAGCTTCCAAACTAGCTACACCGGGGAGCTGTTTTTT
CASSFQTSYTGELFF
>TRBV4-1|-|14|TRBJ1-2|-
TGCGCCAGCAGCCAAGATTTGGGGCTGGATGGCTACACCTTC
CASSQDLGLDGYTF
>TRBV27|few|16|TRBJ1-3|TRBD1
TGTGCCAGCAGTTTATACTCCGACAGGGATGGAAACACCATATATTTT
CASSLYSDRDGNTIYF
>TRBV5-1|-|16|TRBJ2-7|-
TGCGCCAGCAGCTTGGGCCCACCGACAGGACCCTACGAGCAGTACTTC
CASSLGPPTGPYEQYF
>TRBV6-1|-|15|TRBJ2-1|-
TGTGCCAGCAGTGAAGCCCCGAGCTCCTACAATGAGCAGTTCTTC
CASSEAPSSYNEQFF
>TRBV5-4|-|15|TRBJ1-2|-
TGTGCCAGCAGCTCGGGGGGGGGTCAGCGGTCTGGCTACACCTTC
CASSSGGGQRSGYTF
>TRBV9|-|17|TRBJ2-5|-
TGTGCCAGCAGCGTAGGGGGATTTAGGGGACAAGAAGAGACCCAGTACTTC
CASSVGGFRGQEETQYF
>TRBV7-8|-|18|TRBJ2-2|TRBD2
TGTGCCAGCAGCTTAGCGTATCGACTAGCGGTGAACACCGGGGAGCTGTTTTTT
CASSLAYRLAVNTGELFF
>TRBV2|-|15|TRBJ1-5|-
TGTGCCAGCAGTAGAGACACAATACGCAATCAGCCCCAGCATTTT
CASSRDTIRNQPQHF
>TRBV2|-|13|TRBJ1-2|-
TGTGCCAGCAGTGAAAGGAGGGAGGGCGGCTACACCTTC
CASSERREGGYTF
>TRBV5-1|-|14|TRBJ2-4|-
TGCGCCAGCAGCGTAGGGCGGGATTGGGACATTCAGTACTTC
CASSVGRDWDIQYF
>TRBV11-1|-|15|TRBJ2-2|-
TGTGCCAGCAGCTTATTGCAGGGCGCCACCGGGGAGCTGTTTTTT
CASSLLQGATGELFF
>TRBV5-4|once|15|TRBJ2-5|-
TGTGCCAGCAGCTCGGAAGGCGGGGCATTACGGACCCAGTACTTC
CASSSEGGALRTQYF
>TRBV5-1|-|16|TRBJ1-2|-
TGCGCCAGCAGCCCCGGACAGTCTCGTGGTTTCTATGGCTACACCTTC
CASSPGQSRGFYGYTF
>TRBV18|-|13|TRBJ2-5|-
TGTGCCAGCTCACGCGGGCAGAAAGAGACCCAGTACTTC
CASSRGQKETQYF